Shown below are 14 T cell receptor beta chains from a single sample sequenced in a study of blood T cell repertoires in COVID-19. The table came from immunoSEQ multiplex PCR; TCRdb's copy has only in-frame clones and leaves some out. The sample has 100,000 to 150,000 clones; 85% to 90% are singletons. Material: peripheral blood. The receptors here all came from an elderly woman with COVID-19, enrolled during active disease.

The V and J genes are TRBV24-1 and TRBJ1-5, with 10 bases aligning to TRBD1. Unmatched junction bases numbered 2, after V lost 12 bases and J lost 4 bases. The CDR3 totals 12 residues. Looked up from germline, CDR1 is KGHDR and CDR2 is SFDVKD. This chain's CDR3 is CAGGQGNQPQHF. The CDR3 bases are TGTGCCGGGGGACAGGGGAATCAGCCCCAGCATTTT.

The V and J genes are TRBV9 and TRBJ2-1, with D possibly being TRBD2 (5 bases). CDR3 size: 15 residues. Trimming took 0 bases from V and 0 from J, leaving 7 bases between them. Germline CDR1 and CDR2: SGDLS and YYNGEE. The CDR3 nucleotides read TGTGCCAGCAGCGTAGATGGACTCTCCTACAATGAGCAGTTCTTC. It codes for CASSVDGLSYNEQFF.

The V gene is TRBV5-1, the J gene TRBJ2-3; 8 bases are a match to TRBD2. The V and J ends lost 10 bases and 5 bases, in that order; junction bases with no gene match: 12. Germline CDR1 and CDR2: SGHRS and YFSETQ. CDR3 length equals 14 residues. The CDR3 DNA is TGCGCCCTCGAAAGCGGGAGTTTGGGAGATACGCAGTATTTT. It is translated as CALESGSLGDTQYF.

The chain is built from TRBV19 and TRBJ2-7; TRBD2 matches at 7 bases. The CDR3 covers 15 residues. Germline V gene data show CDR1 as LNHDA and CDR2 as SQIVND (reference sequence). Trimming removed 10 bases from V and 3 bases from J; junction bases left unmatched: 15. The CDR3 sequence is CATQPSLAAYYEQYF. DNA of the CDR3: TGTGCCACTCAACCCAGCCTAGCGGCCTACTACGAGCAGTACTTC.

The chain joins TRBV11-2 to TRBJ1-1, with 10 bases fitting TRBD1. From germline, CDR1 is SGHAT and CDR2 FQNNGV. The CDR3 runs 13 residues. V shed 4 bases and J 8 bases; nucleotides not matched to a gene: 4. The CDR3 DNA follows: TGTGCCAGCAGCTGGGGACAGGGGACAGAAGCTTTCTTT. Its protein is CASSWGQGTEAFF. The full variable domain, in which reference TRBV11-2 and TRBJ1-1 provide the parts outside the CDR3, is EAGVAQSPRYKIIEKRQSVAFWCNPISGHATLYWYQQILGQGPKLLIQFQNNGVVDDSQLPKDRFSAERLKGVDSTLKIQPAKLEDSAVYLCASSWGQGTEAFFGQGTRLTVV.

This rearrangement joins TRBV19 to TRBJ1-2, with 12 positions matching TRBD1. Germline CDR1 and CDR2: LNHDA and SQIVND (reference sequence). The CDR3 has 15 amino acids. V lost 3 bases and J lost 6; bases outside the gene matches: 5. This chain's CDR3 is CASSMGTGGHHGYTF. In DNA, the CDR3 is TGTGCCAGTAGTATGGGGACAGGGGGCCACCATGGCTACACCTTC.

The V call is TRBV20-1, the J call TRBJ2-7, with TRBD1 as a possible D gene (7 bases). The CDR3 loop spans 14 amino acids. CDR1 and CDR2 (germline): DFQATT, SNEGSKA (reference sequence). The V gene lost 7 bases and the J gene lost 5 bases, with 21 bases spanning the gap. The CDR3 loop is CSVSTGDLANEQYF. CDR3 sequence (DNA): TGCAGTGTTAGTACAGGGGACTTGGCTAACGAGCAGTACTTC.

The chain has TRBV2 and TRBJ2-1; 8 positions agree with TRBD2. There are 15 residues in the CDR3. The V gene's germline CDR1 is SNHLY and CDR2 FYNNEI. The trim removed 8 bases at V and 9 bases at J, leaving 15 bases unmatched. The CDR3 DNA reads TGTGCCAGCCACCAAGGCAGCGGGAGATTCGGTGAGCAGTTCTTC. Residues: CASHQGSGRFGEQFF.

V is TRBV27 and J is TRBJ1-2, with 7 bases lining up with TRBD1. The CDR3 is made up of 14 amino acids. The junction had 1 base not matched to a gene; V was cut back by 0 bases and J by 3 bases. CDR1 MNHEY and CDR2 SMNVEV come from the germline V gene (reference sequence). In DNA form, the CDR3 reads TGTGCCAGCAGTTTATCCGGGACAGACTATGGCTACACCTTC. It codes for CASSLSGTDYGYTF.

J is TRBJ1-5 and V is TRBV9; the D gene is possibly TRBD1 (5 bases). Trimming took 0 bases from V and 10 from J, leaving 14 bases between them. CDR1 SGDLS and CDR2 YYNGEE come from the germline V gene. CDR3 size: 14 residues. The CDR3 DNA is TGTGCCAGCAGCGTAGTTCGGGGACTCGATCCCCAGCATTTT. It encodes CASSVVRGLDPQHF.

This clone came up many times. V gene TRBV27 combines with J gene TRBJ2-7; 8 nucleotides line up with TRBD1. The junction had 5 bases not matched to a gene; V was cut back by 4 bases and J by 6 bases. This CDR3 region has 13 residues. Germline values: CDR1 MNHEY, CDR2 SMNVEV (reference sequence). CDR3 DNA sequence: TGTGCCAGCAGTTCGGACAGGGTCGGCGAGCAGTACTTC. Protein sequence: CASSSDRVGEQYF.

This clone appeared a few times. CDR3 bases: TGTGCCAGCAGTACCTCAGGATTCTCCTACGAGCAGTACTTC. Protein: CASSTSGFSYEQYF. The genes are TRBV28 and TRBJ2-7; no firm D call. This CDR3 region has 14 residues. The ends were cut back, 5 bases at V and 0 bases at J, with 11 bases in the middle. Germline CDR1 is MDHEN and CDR2 is SYDVKM.

The rearrangement links TRBV20-1 to TRBJ2-1; 7 positions match TRBD2. Trimming at V came to 3 bases and at J to 3 bases, leaving 2 bases not matched to a gene. CDR1 and CDR2 (germline): DFQATT, SNEGSKA (reference sequence). The CDR3 covers 13 residues. The CDR3 coding sequence is TGCAGTGCTAGTACTAGCGACTACAATGAGCAGTTCTTC. Translating it yields CSASTSDYNEQFF.

The J gene is TRBJ2-3, the V gene TRBV7-2, with TRBD2 identical over 8 bases. This CDR3 is built from 15 residues. V trimming: 4 bases; J trimming: 2 bases; junction bases outside the gene matches: 5. CDR1 and CDR2 (germline): SGHTA, FQGNSA. The CDR3, as DNA: TGTGCCAGCAGCTCGACGGGAGGGAACACAGATACGCAGTATTTT. Its translation: CASSSTGGNTDTQYF. Complete variable domain (other parts from reference TRBV7-2 and TRBJ2-3): GAGVSQSPSNKVTEKGKDVELRCDPISGHTALYWYRQSLGQGLEFLIYFQGNSAPDKSGLPSDRFSAERTGGSVSTLTIQRTQQEDSAVYLCASSSTGGNTDTQYFGPGTRLTVL.